Listed below are T cell receptor beta chains from one sample, sequenced in a study of blood T cell repertoires in COVID-19. Produced via immunoSEQ multiplex PCR; TCRdb's table is partial and in-frame only. Among 200,000 to 300,000 clones, 80% to 90% were seen once, and the ten largest hold approximately 2.4%. Sequenced material: PBMCs or T cells enriched from blood (not recorded which). The receptor set was obtained from a woman aged 25 to 39 with acute COVID-19. Each CDR3 is given with its conserved first and last residue. A D gene is named only where the DNA matches it firmly. Only part of the rows carry a size: once, few, many, or a class if the clone is expanded.

NA | TRBJ1-5 | TRBV2 | NA | CASSDLDFNQPQHF | TGTGCCAGCAGTGATCTGGACTTTAATCAGCCCCAGCATTTT
NA | TRBJ2-1 | TRBV5-6 | NA | CASSLLAYEQFF | TGTGCCAGCAGCTTACTAGCCTATGAGCAGTTCTTC
NA | TRBJ1-5 | TRBV21-1 | NA | CASSNLETALNQPQHF | TGTGCCAGCAGCAACTTAGAAACAGCTTTGAATCAGCCCCAGCATTTT
TRBD1 | TRBJ1-1 | TRBV10-1 | NA | CASSTTGTGVAFF | TGCGCCAGCAGTACAACCGGGACAGGGGTCGCTTTCTTT
TRBD2 | TRBJ2-3 | TRBV7-9 | NA | CASSLPLAGVSTDTQYF | TGTGCCAGCAGCTTACCCTTAGCGGGGGTCAGCACAGATACGCAGTATTTT
NA | TRBJ1-2 | TRBV27 | NA | CASSWQGGYGYTF | TGTGCCAGCAGTTGGCAGGGTGGCTATGGCTACACCTTC
TRBD1 | TRBJ1-1 | TRBV14 | NA | CASRTGGSTEAFF | TGTGCCAGCAGAACAGGGGGGAGCACTGAAGCTTTCTTT
NA | TRBJ1-5 | TRBV7-9 | NA | CASSLSGPRQAQHF | TGTGCCAGCAGCTTATCAGGCCCTCGTCAAGCCCAGCATTTT
TRBD1 | TRBJ1-1 | TRBV4-1 | NA | CATLPGQGARRNTEAFF | TGCGCCACCTTACCGGGACAGGGGGCTCGACGGAACACTGAAGCTTTCTTT
NA | TRBJ1-5 | TRBV5-5 | NA | CASSLDGQPQHF | TGTGCCAGCAGCTTGGACGGTCAGCCCCAGCATTTT
NA | TRBJ2-5 | TRBV18 | NA | CASSPRPRETQYF | TGTGCCAGCTCACCACGGCCTCGCGAGACCCAGTACTTC
NA | TRBJ1-2 | TRBV10-3 | NA | CAISEGSGGIDGYTF | TGTGCCATCAGTGAGGGAAGCGGAGGGATAGATGGCTACACCTTC
TRBD1 | TRBJ1-4 | TRBV2 | few | CASSSGGTNEKLFF | TGTGCCAGCAGCTCAGGGGGCACCAATGAAAAACTGTTTTTT
NA | TRBJ2-2 | TRBV4-3 | NA | CASSQVALNTGELFF | TGCGCCAGCAGCCAAGTAGCGTTGAACACCGGGGAGCTGTTTTTT
NA | TRBJ2-4 | TRBV2 | NA | CASSERRADKNIQYF | TGTGCCAGCAGTGAAAGGCGGGCTGACAAAAACATTCAGTACTTC
TRBD1 | TRBJ2-7 | TRBV18 | NA | CASSPAGQGRPYEQYF | TGTGCCAGCTCACCAGCGGGACAGGGGCGCCCCTACGAGCAGTACTTC
NA | TRBJ1-3 | TRBV24-1 | NA | CATNLQTWGFSGNTIYF | TGTGCCACTAACCTCCAGACCTGGGGCTTCTCTGGAAACACCATATATTTT
TRBD2 | TRBJ2-3 | TRBV24-1 | NA | CATSESGTRGGDTQYF | TGTGCCACCAGTGAGTCCGGGACTAGAGGCGGGGATACGCAGTATTTT
TRBD1 | TRBJ1-5 | TRBV30 | NA | CAWSARHRGPGNQPQHF | TGTGCCTGGAGCGCTCGCCACAGGGGGCCTGGCAATCAGCCCCAGCATTTT
TRBD1 | TRBJ1-2 | TRBV7-2 | NA | CASSSSTGRYGYTF | TGTGCCAGCAGCTCCTCGACAGGGCGGTATGGCTACACCTTC
NA | TRBJ1-3 | TRBV5-1 | NA | CASSLGAGSSGNTIYF | TGCGCCAGCAGCTTGGGCGCAGGCAGCTCTGGAAACACCATATATTTT
TRBD1 | TRBJ1-2 | TRBV6-4 | NA | CATWAGSDGQGHGYTF | TGTGCCACTTGGGCTGGGTCCGACGGACAGGGGCACGGCTACACCTTC
TRBD1 | TRBJ1-4 | TRBV30 | NA | CAWSLLQGALNEKLFF | TGTGCCTGGAGTCTATTGCAGGGGGCCCTTAATGAAAAACTGTTTTTT
NA | TRBJ1-1 | TRBV20-1 | NA | CSARLRVEAFF | TGCAGTGCTAGATTGAGGGTTGAAGCTTTCTTT
NA | TRBJ2-7 | TRBV12-3/TRBV12-4 | NA | CASSTHGYEQYF | TGTGCCAGCAGTACTCATGGTTACGAGCAGTACTTC
NA | TRBJ1-5 | TRBV6-6 | NA | CASSPGLLIDSNQPQHF | TGTGCCAGCAGTCCGGGACTCTTGATTGATAGCAATCAGCCCCAGCATTTT
NA | TRBJ1-1 | TRBV29-1 | NA | CSVAQNIGGITEAFF | TGCAGCGTGGCCCAAAACATAGGAGGGATCACTGAAGCTTTCTTT
NA | TRBJ1-1 | TRBV4-1 | NA | CASSQPGVRDTEAFF | TGCGCCAGCAGCCAGCCAGGGGTTAGGGACACTGAAGCTTTCTTT
NA | TRBJ2-1 | TRBV7-2 | NA | CASSLDHQAHNEQFF | TGTGCCAGCAGCTTAGACCACCAGGCCCACAATGAGCAGTTCTTC